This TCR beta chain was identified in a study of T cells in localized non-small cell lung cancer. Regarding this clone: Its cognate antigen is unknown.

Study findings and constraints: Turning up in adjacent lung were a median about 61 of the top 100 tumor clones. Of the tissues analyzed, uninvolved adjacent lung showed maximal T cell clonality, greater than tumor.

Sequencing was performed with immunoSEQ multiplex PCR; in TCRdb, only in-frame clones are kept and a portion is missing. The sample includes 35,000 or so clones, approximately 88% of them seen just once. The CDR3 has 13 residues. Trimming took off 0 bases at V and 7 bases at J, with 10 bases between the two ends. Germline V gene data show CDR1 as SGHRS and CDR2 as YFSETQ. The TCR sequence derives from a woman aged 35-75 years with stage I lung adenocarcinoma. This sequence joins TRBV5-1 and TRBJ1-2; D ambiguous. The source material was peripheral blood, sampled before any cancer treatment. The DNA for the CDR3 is TGCGCCAGCAGCTTGGTCGAAAGAGGTGGCTACACCTTC. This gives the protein CASSLVERGGYTF.